The rows below give T cell receptor beta chains drawn from one sample of a study of T cell responses to AZD1222 COVID-19 vaccine. Sequencing used immunoSEQ multiplex PCR; TCRdb keeps in-frame clones, though not all of them. The table records 92,000 or so clones, 75% to 90% of them present only once. The specimen comprised peripheral blood, sampled 28 days after the second AZD1222 dose. The receptors were gathered from an adult who received the AZD1222 COVID-19 vaccine. Each CDR3 is given with its conserved first and last residue. The D gene is left open where the match is weak.

v_call: TRBV11-2; d_call: -; cdr3_aa: CASSLERDSYNEQFF
v_call: TRBV2; d_call: -; cdr3_aa: CASSPFLVGEKLFF
v_call: TRBV7-2; d_call: TRBD2; cdr3_aa: CASSKRGSQETQYF
v_call: TRBV11-2; d_call: TRBD1; cdr3_aa: CASRNSGTGTYGYTF
v_call: TRBV2; d_call: -; cdr3_aa: CASSEYPESHSEQYF
v_call: TRBV11-2; d_call: TRBD2; cdr3_aa: CASSFEGGGRYEQYF
v_call: TRBV10-3; d_call: -; cdr3_aa: CAISGNTGELFF
v_call: TRBV15; d_call: TRBD1; cdr3_aa: CATSSRDRGFYGYTF
v_call: TRBV15; d_call: TRBD1; cdr3_aa: CATSREGQGGDYGYTF
v_call: TRBV19; d_call: TRBD1; cdr3_aa: CASSSTGGGEQFF
v_call: TRBV28; d_call: TRBD1; cdr3_aa: CASSLGTGGYNQPQHF
v_call: TRBV7-2; d_call: -; cdr3_aa: CASSSPGGGETQYF
v_call: TRBV2; d_call: -; cdr3_aa: CASSFLGTPYNEQFF
v_call: TRBV27; d_call: -; cdr3_aa: CASSLLGDNSPLHF
v_call: TRBV6-5; d_call: -; cdr3_aa: CASRPPGQKNTEAFF
v_call: TRBV5-6; d_call: -; cdr3_aa: CASSLEIAEQYF
v_call: TRBV2; d_call: TRBD1; cdr3_aa: CASRGLRDSLGYTF
v_call: TRBV19; d_call: -; cdr3_aa: CASSIGYNSPLHF
v_call: TRBV5-4; d_call: TRBD1; cdr3_aa: CASSLVSAGGSSTF
v_call: TRBV3-1/TRBV3-2; d_call: TRBD1; cdr3_aa: CASSRRQGMHTEAFF
v_call: TRBV14; d_call: -; cdr3_aa: CASSQATIPDTQYF
v_call: TRBV2; d_call: TRBD1; cdr3_aa: CASSYGDRDTEAFF
v_call: TRBV9; d_call: -; cdr3_aa: CASNPEGSDSSYEQYF
v_call: TRBV5-1; d_call: TRBD1; cdr3_aa: CASSSDRGPNYGYTF
v_call: TRBV25-1; d_call: TRBD2; cdr3_aa: CASSGPWEGDEQYF
v_call: TRBV9; d_call: -; cdr3_aa: CASSVGWQPSSYNEQFF
v_call: TRBV7-9; d_call: -; cdr3_aa: CASSLDRQVGVSGNTIYF
v_call: TRBV6-2/TRBV6-3; d_call: -; cdr3_aa: CASSYMSGGNQPQHF
v_call: TRBV6-4; d_call: -; cdr3_aa: CANDPHTVTTNEKLFF
v_call: TRBV19; d_call: -; cdr3_aa: CASSPPIYRQGGNQPQHF
v_call: TRBV7-9; d_call: -; cdr3_aa: CASNSRDGPEVEQYF
v_call: TRBV6-5; d_call: -; cdr3_aa: CASTPALGQETQYF
v_call: TRBV4-3; d_call: -; cdr3_aa: CASSQEFTGSNSPLHF
v_call: TRBV27; d_call: TRBD1; cdr3_aa: CASSFIYRGHEKLFF
v_call: TRBV5-6; d_call: TRBD1; cdr3_aa: CASSLVRGYDTEAFF
v_call: TRBV30; d_call: -; cdr3_aa: CAWSNDGFGEQYF
v_call: TRBV20-1; d_call: -; cdr3_aa: CSASNRISGNSPLHF
v_call: TRBV27; d_call: -; cdr3_aa: CASSDPQPQWERVNGGNTIYF
v_call: TRBV7-8; d_call: TRBD1; cdr3_aa: CASSLAASTGNQPQHF
v_call: TRBV18; d_call: TRBD1; cdr3_aa: CASSRDRSYEQYF
v_call: TRBV19; d_call: -; cdr3_aa: CASSIYGGLGQPQHF
v_call: TRBV10-3; d_call: TRBD1; cdr3_aa: CAITGGTGTGTTYEQYF
v_call: TRBV5-4; d_call: -; cdr3_aa: CASSPHFETEAFF
v_call: TRBV9; d_call: TRBD1; cdr3_aa: CASRGDRNTEAFF
v_call: TRBV7-2; d_call: -; cdr3_aa: CASSFTRDTDTIYF
v_call: TRBV30; d_call: -; cdr3_aa: CAWSVVGTNYGYTF
v_call: TRBV27; d_call: -; cdr3_aa: CASSFRVGLDTEAFF
v_call: TRBV4-2; d_call: -; cdr3_aa: CASSQDRDQPQHF
v_call: TRBV27; d_call: TRBD1; cdr3_aa: CASSPQGQVYGYTF
v_call: TRBV28; d_call: -; cdr3_aa: CASSMDNENTIYF
v_call: TRBV24-1; d_call: -; cdr3_aa: CATSDVPGAIGELFF
v_call: TRBV19; d_call: TRBD1; cdr3_aa: CASEGAGNQPQHF
v_call: TRBV6-2/TRBV6-3; d_call: -; cdr3_aa: CASSYVRGSEAFF
v_call: TRBV5-5; d_call: TRBD1; cdr3_aa: CASSLRRFRDRDNYGYTF
v_call: TRBV27; d_call: -; cdr3_aa: CASSIRGNQPQHF
v_call: TRBV3-1/TRBV3-2; d_call: -; cdr3_aa: CASSQLGQLNTEAFF
v_call: TRBV7-3; d_call: TRBD2; cdr3_aa: CASSFGTSGGLSTDTQYF
v_call: TRBV5-6; d_call: -; cdr3_aa: CASSLPSGFGYGYTF
v_call: TRBV12-3/TRBV12-4; d_call: TRBD1; cdr3_aa: CASRHRGAEAFF
v_call: TRBV10-3; d_call: TRBD1; cdr3_aa: CAIRETGMDTEAFF